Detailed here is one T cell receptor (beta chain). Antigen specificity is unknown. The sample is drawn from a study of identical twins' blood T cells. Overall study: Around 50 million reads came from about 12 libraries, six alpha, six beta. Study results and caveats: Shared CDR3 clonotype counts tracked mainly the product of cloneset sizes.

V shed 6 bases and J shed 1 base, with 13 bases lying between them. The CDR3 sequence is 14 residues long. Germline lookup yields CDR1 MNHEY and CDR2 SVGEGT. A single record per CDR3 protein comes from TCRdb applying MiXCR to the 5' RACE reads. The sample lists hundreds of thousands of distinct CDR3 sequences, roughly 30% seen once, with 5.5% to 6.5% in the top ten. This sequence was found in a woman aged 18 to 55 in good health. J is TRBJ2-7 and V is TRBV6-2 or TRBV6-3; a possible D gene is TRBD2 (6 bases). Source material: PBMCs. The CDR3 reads CASRKTSRSYEQYF. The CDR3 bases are TGTGCCAGCAGGAAGACTAGTAGGTCCTACGAGCAGTACTTC.